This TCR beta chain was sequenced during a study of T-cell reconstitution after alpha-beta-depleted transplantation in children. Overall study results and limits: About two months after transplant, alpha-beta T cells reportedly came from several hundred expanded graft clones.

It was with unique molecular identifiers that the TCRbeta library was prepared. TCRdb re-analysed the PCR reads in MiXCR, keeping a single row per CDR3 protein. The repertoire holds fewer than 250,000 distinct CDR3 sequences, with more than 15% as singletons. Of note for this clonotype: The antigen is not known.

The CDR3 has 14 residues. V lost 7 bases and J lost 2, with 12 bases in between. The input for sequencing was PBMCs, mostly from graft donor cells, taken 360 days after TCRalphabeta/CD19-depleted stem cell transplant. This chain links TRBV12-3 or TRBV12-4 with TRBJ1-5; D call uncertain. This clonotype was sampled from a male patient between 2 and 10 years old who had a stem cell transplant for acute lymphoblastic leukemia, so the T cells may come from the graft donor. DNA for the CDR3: TGTGCCAGCACCCCCGGAGTGGGCAATCAGCCCCAGCATTTT. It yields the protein CASTPGVGNQPQHF.